Below are 10 T cell receptor beta chains sequenced from a single sample in a study of control samples from healthy donors and cancer patients. Repertoires were generated with immunoSEQ multiplex PCR, while TCRdb's copy carries only in-frame clones and drops some. This sample carries 400,000 to 450,000 clones, over 75% of them seen once, and the ten largest clones take over 5.5%. Input material: PBMCs. Receptor source: a man aged 35 to 55 with head and neck cancer.

The chain joins TRBV28 to TRBJ2-1, with 8 bases matching TRBD2. Germline assignment: CDR1 MDHEN and CDR2 SYDVKM. Germline trimming cut 6 bases from V and 4 bases from J; bases unmatched to any gene: 11. CDR3 length equals 16 residues. The CDR3: CASREPSGSSYNEQFF. CDR3 coding DNA: TGTGCCAGCAGGGAACCCAGCGGGAGTTCATACAATGAGCAGTTCTTC.

This clone was detected once. The chain uses TRBV9 and TRBJ1-2; TRBD1 matches at 7 bases. The CDR3 has 15 amino acids. V was clipped by 0 bases and J by 4 bases; unmatched bases: 6. In germline, CDR1 is SGDLS, CDR2 YYNGEE. CDR3 DNA sequence: TGTGCCAGCAGCGTAGATCAGGGGGGCGGCTATGGCTACACCTTC. It yields the protein CASSVDQGGGYGYTF.

The chain carries TRBV5-1 and TRBJ2-5, with D possibly matching TRBD2 (6 bases). The CDR3 extends over 15 amino acids. The V gene's germline CDR1 is SGHRS and CDR2 YFSETQ. The V end lost 0 bases, the J end lost 5 bases, and 14 bases lay between the germline ends. CDR3 sequence (DNA): TGCGCCAGCAGCTTGGAAGGCTCTCGGGGGGAGACCCAGTACTTC. Translated: CASSLEGSRGETQYF.

The V and J genes are TRBV15 and TRBJ1-4; D is unclear. CDR3 size: 12 residues. The germline gives CDR1 LNHNV, CDR2 YYDKDF (reference sequence). The V and J ends lost 3 bases and 10 bases respectively, with 9 bases between them. The CDR3 DNA follows: TGTGCCACCAGCAGTAACAAAGGAAAACTGTTTTTT. Translated: CATSSNKGKLFF.

As DNA, the CDR3 is TGTGCCAGCAGTTACTTTAACGAAGATACGCAGTATTTT. Translation: CASSYFNEDTQYF. The gene calls are TRBV6-5 and TRBJ2-3; D is unclear. With 1 base removed from V and 5 bases from J, the gap between germline ends came to 7 bases. CDR1 and CDR2 from the germline V gene are MNHEY and SVGAGI. The CDR3 consists of 13 residues.

CDR3 in amino acids: CASSWTGSATNEKLFF. CDR3 nucleotides: TGTGCCAGCAGCTGGACAGGTAGTGCAACTAATGAAAAACTGTTTTTT. J is TRBJ1-4 and V is TRBV7-9, with 7 bases aligning to TRBD1. Trimming removed 4 bases from V and 0 bases from J; junction bases left unmatched: 5. The V gene's germline CDR1 is SEHNR and CDR2 FQNEAQ (reference sequence). This CDR3 has 16 residues.

This chain links TRBV27 with TRBJ2-5; D is unclear. V lost 4 bases and J 7 bases, leaving 13 bases between the germline ends. This CDR3 has 13 residues. Per germline, CDR1 MNHEY and CDR2 SMNVEV (reference sequence). CDR3 sequence: CASSSRSRGTQYF. DNA of the CDR3: TGTGCCAGCAGTTCCCGGAGCCGAGGGACCCAGTACTTC.

J is TRBJ2-1 and V is TRBV5-4; D remains unclear. In germline, CDR1 is SGHNT, CDR2 YYREEE (reference sequence). V gave up 7 bases and J gave up 2 bases, with 16 bases separating them. The CDR3 covers 15 residues. CDR3 coding DNA: TGTGCCAGCCGTGCCGGGCAGGAGACCTACAATGAGCAGTTCTTC. Amino acid sequence: CASRAGQETYNEQFF.

This chain links TRBV9 with TRBJ1-3; TRBD1 matches 7 bases. Germline values: CDR1 SGDLS, CDR2 YYNGEE. J lost 4 bases, V lost 3 bases, and 4 bases had no gene match. The CDR3 loop spans 14 amino acids. The CDR3 reads CASSAQGIGNTIYF. DNA for the CDR3: TGTGCCAGCAGCGCACAGGGGATAGGAAACACCATATATTTT.

V is TRBV7-2 and J is TRBJ1-5; D is unclear. With 3 bases removed from V and 4 bases from J, the gap between germline ends came to 4 bases. The germline V gene encodes CDR1 SGHTA and CDR2 FQGNSA. CDR3 length: 12 residues. The CDR3: CASSLGNQPQHF. CDR3 nucleotide sequence: TGTGCCAGCAGCTTGGGGAATCAGCCCCAGCATTTT.